A single sample is the source of the 8 T cell receptor beta chains below, sequenced in a study of blood T cells in healthy people across ages. Alongside a J-beta primer mix, a sample-barcoded 5' primer served in a second PCR lasting about 7 to 12 cycles. TCRdb passed the 5' RACE reads through MiXCR, listing each CDR3 protein once. The sample consists of about 830,000 distinct CDR3 sequences, about 59% of them appearing once. The material sequenced was blood. The receptors derive from a man aged 25 to 40 in good health.

A word on this clonotype: Its ends do not fully match the called genes, so a read error is possible. The CDR3 region is CSARGGGGSYEQNF. The CDR3 region has the DNA TGCAGTGCTAGAGGGGGCGGGGGGTCCTACGAGCAGAACTTC. The chain has TRBV20-1 and TRBJ2-7; 8 bases are a match to TRBD2. This CDR3 comprises 14 residues. Per the germline V gene, CDR1 is DFQATT and CDR2 is SNEGSKA (reference sequence).

The genes are TRBV27 and TRBJ2-1, with D perhaps TRBD1 (5 bases). The CDR3 is made up of 13 amino acids. Germline V lookup: CDR1 MNHEY, CDR2 SMNVEV (reference sequence). V lost 3 bases and J 9 bases, leaving 12 bases between the germline ends. The CDR3 sequence: CASSFTRAIEQFF. The DNA of the CDR3 is TGTGCCAGCAGTTTTACCAGGGCAATTGAGCAGTTCTTC.

The V gene is TRBV2, the J gene TRBJ2-1, with D possibly being TRBD2 (6 bases). The CDR3 has 15 residues. Germline V CDR1 and CDR2: SNHLY, FYNNEI. Trimming left V 1 base short and J 4 bases short, with 11 bases between. DNA of the CDR3: TGTGCCAGCAGTGAAGAAGCGGGTGGATACAATGAGCAGTTCTTC. Translation: CASSEEAGGYNEQFF.

The CDR3 region is CASSLLAGGQDEQFF. The CDR3 nucleotides are TGTGCCAGCAGTCTCCTAGCGGGGGGGCAAGATGAGCAGTTCTTC. J is TRBJ2-1 and V is TRBV27; TRBD2 matches at 12 bases. The germline gives CDR1 MNHEY, CDR2 SMNVEV (reference sequence). V gave up 5 bases and J gave up 8 bases; unmatched junction bases: 7. There are 15 residues in the CDR3.

There are a few counts of this clonotype. V gene TRBV20-1 combines with J gene TRBJ2-3; TRBD2 might be the D (5 bases). Germline V lookup: CDR1 DFQATT, CDR2 SNEGSKA (reference sequence). The CDR3 covers 13 residues. The V and J ends lost 2 bases and 4 bases respectively, with 10 bases between them. CDR3 sequence reads: CSARTSAPDTQYF. The CDR3 nucleotides read TGCAGTGCTAGAACTAGTGCTCCAGATACGCAGTATTTT.

This chain joins TRBV6-5 and TRBJ2-5; D not certain. The CDR3 is 13 amino acids. V was trimmed by 5 bases and J by 3 bases, leaving 10 bases between them. In germline, CDR1 is MNHEY, CDR2 SVGAGI. Here the CDR3 reads CASSQATEETQYF. The DNA of the CDR3 is TGTGCCAGCAGTCAAGCGACCGAAGAGACCCAGTACTTC.

The chain has TRBV6-2 or TRBV6-3 and TRBJ2-2; weak D call: TRBD1 (5 bases). Trimming removed 3 bases from V and 0 bases from J, with 8 bases in between. The CDR3 loop spans 15 amino acids. Germline loops: CDR1 MNHEY, CDR2 SVGEGT. This CDR3 is CASSYGRANTGELFF. CDR3 nucleotide sequence: TGTGCCAGCAGTTATGGCAGGGCGAACACCGGGGAGCTGTTTTTT.

This clonotype was counted between two and nine times. The V gene is TRBV2, the J gene TRBJ2-7; TRBD1 aligns across 7 bases. With V trimmed by 4 bases and J by 3 bases, 6 bases remained unmatched. This CDR3 is built from 14 residues. Germline V gene lookup returns CDR1 SNHLY and CDR2 FYNNEI. DNA for the CDR3: TGTGCCAGCAGTGTCAAGGGGGCGTTCTACGAGCAGTACTTC. The encoded protein is CASSVKGAFYEQYF.